This T cell receptor (beta chain) is from a study of cytomegalovirus exposure and HLA in healthy donors. Notes on the study in general: In a later analysis, V- and J-gene trimming of beta chains associated with a DCLRE1C missense variant, replicated independently.

Primers for the PCR totalled 60 Vbeta and 13 Jbeta. Measured with immunoSEQ multiplex PCR; TCRdb has only the in-frame clones, and not every one. Of over 150,000 clones listed, about 72% are singletons. Looked up from germline, CDR1 is PRHDT and CDR2 is FYEKMQ (reference sequence). CDR3 length equals 16 residues. J gave up 3 bases and V 2 bases, and 6 bases lay outside the gene matches. The sample holds a few counts of this clone. The antigen remains unidentified. This receptor was identified in a man over 45 in good health and CMV-seropositive. Sequencing input: PBMCs. The genes are TRBV13 and TRBJ2-2, with 7 bases aligning to TRBD1. The CDR3 sequence: CASSLTGTDYTGELFF. The CDR3 DNA follows: TGTGCCAGCAGCTTAACCGGGACAGATTACACCGGGGAGCTGTTTTTT. Full variable domain (remainder filled in from reference TRBV13 and TRBJ2-2): AAGVIQSPRHLIKEKRETATLKCYPIPRHDTVYWYQQGPGQDPQFLISFYEKMQSDKGSIPDRFSAQQFSDYHSELNMSSLELGDSALYFCASSLTGTDYTGELFFGEGSRLTVL.